There are many counts of the clone carrying this TCR beta chain. This sample was taken from a study of identical twins. Healthy Caucasians provided all donations. From germline, CDR1 is SGHRS and CDR2 YFSETQ. J was trimmed by 8 bases and V by 4 bases; bases with no gene match: 5. The CDR3 has 13 residues. MiXCR, applied by TCRdb to the 5' RACE reads, yields one record per CDR3 protein. The sample shows about 730,000 distinct CDR3 sequences, 21% of them seen only once. The sample also formed part of further work on T cells expressing NK-cell markers. Per that paper: Repertoire data for TCR beta were derived from sorted T cells (CD3+CD56+NKG2C+, CD3+CD56+NKG2C- and CD3+CD56-NKG2C+).

The specimen was PBMCs. The rearrangement uses TRBV5-1 and TRBJ2-1, with TRBD1 matching 8 bases. This clonotype originated in a woman between 18 and 30 years old in good health. CDR3 sequence (DNA): TGCGCCAGCAGCCCCGGACAGGGCCATGAGCAGTTCTTC. It encodes CASSPGQGHEQFF. The whole variable domain, filled in from reference TRBV5-1 and TRBJ2-1, reads KAGVTQTPRYLIKTRGQQVTLSCSPISGHRSVSWYQQTPGQGLQFLFEYFSETQRNKGNFPGRFSGRQFSNSRSEMNVSTLELGDSALYLCASSPGQGHEQFFGPGTRLTVL.